This paragraph covers one TCR beta chain sequence. These data belong to a study of identical twins. A single record per CDR3 protein comes from TCRdb applying MiXCR to the 5' RACE reads. The sample has under 1 million distinct CDR3 sequences, over 9% seen once. These data were also filed under a second study, of yellow fever vaccine responses in identical twins.

The sequence derives from a woman in her late teens or twenties in good health. The sequenced sample was PBMCs.

The CDR3 coding sequence is TGTGCCAGCAGCTTAGTAAATCCGGAGCAGTTCTTC. Protein: CASSLVNPEQFF. J is TRBJ2-1 and V is TRBV7-9, with no clear D. Germline loops: CDR1 SEHNR, CDR2 FQNEAQ (reference sequence). V lost 1 base and J lost 10, with 8 bases in between. The CDR3 runs 12 residues.